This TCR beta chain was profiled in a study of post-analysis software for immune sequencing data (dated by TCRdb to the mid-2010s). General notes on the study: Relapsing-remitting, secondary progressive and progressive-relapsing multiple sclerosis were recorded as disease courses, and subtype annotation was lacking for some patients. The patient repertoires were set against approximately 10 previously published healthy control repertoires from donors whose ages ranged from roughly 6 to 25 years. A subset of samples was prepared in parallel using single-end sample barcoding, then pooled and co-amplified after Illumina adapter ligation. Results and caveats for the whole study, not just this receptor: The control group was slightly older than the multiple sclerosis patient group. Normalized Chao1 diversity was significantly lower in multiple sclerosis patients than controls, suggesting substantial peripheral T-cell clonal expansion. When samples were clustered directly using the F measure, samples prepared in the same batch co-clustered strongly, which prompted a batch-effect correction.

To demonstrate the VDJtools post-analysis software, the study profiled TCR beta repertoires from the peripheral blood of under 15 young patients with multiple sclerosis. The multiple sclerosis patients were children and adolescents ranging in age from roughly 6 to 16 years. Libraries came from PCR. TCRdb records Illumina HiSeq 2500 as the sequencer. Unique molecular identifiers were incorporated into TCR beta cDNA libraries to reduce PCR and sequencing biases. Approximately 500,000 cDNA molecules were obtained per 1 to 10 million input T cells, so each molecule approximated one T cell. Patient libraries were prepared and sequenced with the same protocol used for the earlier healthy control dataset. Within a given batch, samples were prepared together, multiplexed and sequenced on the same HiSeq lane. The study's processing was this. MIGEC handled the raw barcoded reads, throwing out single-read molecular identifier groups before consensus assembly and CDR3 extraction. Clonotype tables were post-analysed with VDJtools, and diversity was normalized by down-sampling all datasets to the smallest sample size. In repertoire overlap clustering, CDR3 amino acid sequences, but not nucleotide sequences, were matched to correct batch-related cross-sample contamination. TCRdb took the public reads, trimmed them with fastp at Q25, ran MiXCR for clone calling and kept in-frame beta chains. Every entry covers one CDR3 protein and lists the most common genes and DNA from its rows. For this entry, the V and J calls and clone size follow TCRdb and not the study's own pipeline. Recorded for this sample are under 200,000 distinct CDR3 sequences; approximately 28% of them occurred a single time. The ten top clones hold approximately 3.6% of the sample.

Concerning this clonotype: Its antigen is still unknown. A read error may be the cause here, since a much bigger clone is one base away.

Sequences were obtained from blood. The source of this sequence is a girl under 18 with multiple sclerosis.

The CDR3 protein sequence reads: CSGLRESYNKQFF. The DNA sequence is as follows: TGCAGCGGGCTAAGGGAGTCTTACAATAAGCAGTTCTTC. The chain was built from TRBV29-1 and TRBJ2-1; D gene: possibly TRBD2, on 5 matching bases. The CDR3 goes from the cysteine to the phenylalanine over 13 residues. Only the CDR3 DNA stays, 39 bases, in frame from base 1. Taken from the germline V gene, the CDR1 and CDR2 loops are SQVTM and ANQGSEA.